Sequencing of this T cell receptor (beta chain) was carried out in a study of blood T cell repertoires in COVID-19. The wider study: PBMCs, B-cell-depleted T cells, or T cells were the source of the cDNA or gDNA that made up the material.

Original processing methods: Estimation of nucleated cell counts was performed using reference gene primer amplification. Assay used: immunoSEQ multiplex PCR; TCRdb lists only in-frame clones, some missing. V and J calls and clone size are as listed in that table; D and trimming were resolved from the DNA. The sample has about 63,000 clones; under 90% are singletons. The CDR3 sequence is 11 residues long. The germline V and J ends were trimmed by 8 bases and 8 bases, with 10 bases remaining between them. This chain links TRBV12-3 or TRBV12-4 with TRBJ2-4; TRBD2 might be the D (5 bases). The receptor was derived from a human donor in a cohort sampled during active COVID-19. Sequenced sample: peripheral blood. CDR3 residues: CASSAADIQYF. For the CDR3, the DNA is TGTGCCAGCTCGGCAGCGGACATTCAGTACTTC.